The source of this T cell receptor beta chain is a study of monozygotic twins with cystic fibrosis (dated by TCRdb to about 2021). Regarding the research as a whole: Barcoded libraries were made from 2.5 to 3 micrograms of fragmented DNA using about 15 PCR cycles. Data for three of the twin pairs had been reported earlier in a different context. Ten female and six male twin pairs, aged about 2.0 to 40 years (median roughly 10 years) and mostly children and adolescents, were included in the cohort. To assess genetic influence on V and J gene usage, the study compared TCR beta repertoires within and across 16 monozygotic twin pairs with cystic fibrosis. On the day of blood sampling, twins were ranked among about 960 cohort participants for weight-for-height and for FEVPerc (FEV1 disease centile).

Paper-wide results and their limitations: Simpson clonality was generally low (median approximately 0.0092), which suggests a naive-dominated repertoire, and clonality was higher in the most severely affected patients. No association turned up between shared CDR3 numbers and age, concordance or disease severity, and the cohort was small. V gene usage was most similar to the co-twin in 13 of 16 pairs, and J usage was most similar to the co-twin in 8 of 16 pairs, which suggests genetic constraints. Nucleotide-identical clonotype sharing was significantly higher within monozygotic CF twin pairs than between unrelated CF individuals (P = 0.000026, Mann-Whitney).

V is pruned by 5 bases and J by 3 bases, leaving 6 bases of the junction without a gene match. CDR1 and CDR2, per the germline V gene, are MDHEN and SYDVKM. The CDR3 holds 14 amino acids from the cysteine to the phenylalanine. Only the CDR3 region is kept as DNA, spanning 42 bases read in frame from base 1. Following the manufacturer's instructions, TCR beta CDR3 regions were amplified by multiplex PCR with the immunoSEQ immune profiling system. An Illumina NextSeq system was used for sequencing. Turning to the authors' computational methods: The immunoSEQ Analyzer platform handled processing of the sequence data, and clonality was calculated by taking the square root of Simpson's index of productive rearrangements. V and J usage similarity was measured by Jensen-Shannon distance, and CDR3 generation probabilities were computed with OLGA. Shared CDR3 sequences were searched against the immuneACCESS database (August 2020) and VDJdb (December 2020). Not all clones reach the TCRdb copy of this immuneACCESS table, which keeps in-frame sequences only. Checked studies attribute under half of the gap to unresolved V genes and leave the rest unexplained. V and J calls and clone size follow that table, whereas D and trimming were derived from the DNA. This sample gives about 22,000 clones in total; about 87% of them show up just once. Around 1.2% of the sample is taken by the ten largest.

The twin pairs came from the European Cystic Fibrosis Twin and Sibling Study Cohort, a cohort that recruited patients from roughly 160 CF clinics across 14 European countries. Both zygosity and CFTR genotype were checked in-house, and zygosity was tested with multiplex PCR across nine short tandem repeat loci. Peripheral blood was sampled from each twin, with clinical parameters recorded on the day of blood sampling. Genomic DNA was isolated from peripheral blood cells with phenol/chloroform and kept in TE buffer at 4 degrees C. Comment on this clone: Which antigen it targets is not known. No base quality information exists; no much larger clone differs at one position.

The chain was built from TRBV28 and TRBJ2-5; the junction holds 7 bases that match TRBD1. The sample taken for sequencing was blood. The receptor's source is a woman in her twenties or thirties with cystic fibrosis. The DNA sequence follows: TGTGCCAGCAGTAAACAGACAGGGAAAGAGACCCAGTACTTC. Translated, this gives CASSKQTGKETQYF.